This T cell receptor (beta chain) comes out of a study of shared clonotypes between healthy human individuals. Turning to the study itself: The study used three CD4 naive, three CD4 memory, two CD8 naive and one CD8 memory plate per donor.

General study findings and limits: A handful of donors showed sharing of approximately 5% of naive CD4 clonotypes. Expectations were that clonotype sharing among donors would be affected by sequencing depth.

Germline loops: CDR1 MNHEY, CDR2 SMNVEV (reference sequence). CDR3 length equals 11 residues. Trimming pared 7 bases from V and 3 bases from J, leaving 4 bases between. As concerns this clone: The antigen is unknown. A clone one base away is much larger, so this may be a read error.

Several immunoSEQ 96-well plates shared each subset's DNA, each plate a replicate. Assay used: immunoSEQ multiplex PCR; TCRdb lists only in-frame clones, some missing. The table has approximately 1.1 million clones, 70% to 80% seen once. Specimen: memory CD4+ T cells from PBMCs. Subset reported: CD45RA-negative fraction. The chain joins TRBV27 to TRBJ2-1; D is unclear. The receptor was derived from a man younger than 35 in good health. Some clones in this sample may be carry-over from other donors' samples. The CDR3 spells CASTDYNEQFF. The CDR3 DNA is TGTGCCAGCACCGACTACAATGAGCAGTTCTTC.